This T cell receptor beta chain was found in a study of T-cell memory formation after mild COVID-19. Overall study context: For the most part, TCR clusters were specific to one donor. Whole-study findings and limits: CD4+ contracting clones were found mainly in CM and EM, and CD8+ ones in EMRA.

The CDR3 contains 14 residues. Trimming took off 3 bases at V and 7 bases at J, with 13 bases between the two ends. To note about this clonotype: The antigen remains undetermined.

5'RACE with constant-segment primers yielded barcoded, UMI-tagged TCR alpha and TCR beta cDNA libraries. TCRdb independently ran MiXCR on the 5' RACE reads; one entry per CDR3 protein. Here the sample spans roughly 80,000 distinct CDR3 sequences, around 25% being singletons. The TCR comes from a man aged 18 to 30 who had mild COVID-19 (a few samples of this study predate the infection). Cell type and time point are not known. Sequenced input: PBMCs or a T cell subset sorted from them (not recorded which). The chain has TRBV12-3 or TRBV12-4 and TRBJ1-5; D gene unclear. The CDR3 reads CASSFSGSGQPQHF. DNA for the CDR3: TGTGCCAGCAGTTTTTCTGGTTCCGGACAGCCCCAGCATTTT.